The 25 T cell receptor beta chains listed next were all sequenced from one sample in a study of cytomegalovirus exposure and HLA in healthy donors. Use of 60 Vbeta and 13 Jbeta primers characterized the PCR. TCRdb keeps only in-frame clones here, not all; method: immunoSEQ multiplex PCR. The table has 180,000 or so clones, 70% to 90% seen once; the top ten hold approximately 8.5%. The sample was PBMCs. These receptors all come from a young man in good health and CMV-seropositive.

The chain carries TRBV27 and TRBJ1-1; 8 positions match TRBD1. The V gene's germline CDR1 is MNHEY and CDR2 SMNVEV (reference sequence). V was clipped by 3 bases and J by 5 bases; unmatched bases: 11. The CDR3 spans 16 residues. The CDR3 coding sequence is TGTGCCAGCAGTTTTTTTACAGGGGGGAGAGGGACTGAAGCTTTCTTT. Its translation: CASSFFTGGRGTEAFF.

The chain carries TRBV7-9 and TRBJ2-7; TRBD1 might be the D (6 bases). V was pared by 5 bases and J by 5 bases, with 13 bases between. The CDR3 loop spans 13 amino acids. The germline V gene has CDR1 SEHNR and CDR2 FQNEAQ (reference sequence). DNA for the CDR3: TGTGCCAGCAGCACTACACAGGGAGACGAGCAGTACTTC. This translates into CASSTTQGDEQYF.

The chain couples TRBV6-6 to TRBJ2-7; 10 bases map to TRBD2. This CDR3 is built from 16 residues. Germline V gives CDR1 MNHNY, CDR2 SVGAGI (reference sequence). The V gene end was trimmed by 6 bases and the J gene end by 1 base; junction bases not matched to a gene: 9. The DNA of the CDR3 is TGTGCCAGCAGGCCCACTGGACTAGCGGATTCCTACGAGCAGTACTTC. Translation gives CASRPTGLADSYEQYF.

CDR3 sequence: CASSVGTENSPLHF. CDR3 DNA: TGTGCCAGCAGCGTTGGAACAGAGAATTCACCCCTCCACTTT. The chain has TRBV9 and TRBJ1-6; D is undetermined. Germline V gene data show CDR1 as SGDLS and CDR2 as YYNGEE. Trimming cost V 2 bases and J 7 bases, with 10 bases left between them. There are 14 residues in the CDR3.

The chain employs TRBV6-1 and TRBJ2-7, with a weak D call TRBD2 (5 bases). The germline V gene encodes CDR1 MNHNS and CDR2 SASEGT. The V and J ends lost 7 bases and 1 base respectively, with 11 bases between them. This CDR3 contains 13 residues. CDR3 sequence: CASNGERSYEQYF. CDR3 DNA sequence: TGTGCCAGCAACGGAGAGCGGTCCTACGAGCAGTACTTC.

The V and J genes are TRBV30 and TRBJ2-5; D is possibly TRBD1 (6 bases). V lost 4 bases and J lost 1, with 22 bases in between. Looked up from germline, CDR1 is GTSNPN and CDR2 is SVGIG (reference sequence). The CDR3 consists of 17 residues. In nucleotides, the CDR3 is TGTGCCTGGAACCATCCGGACAGAACCGCCCTCCAAGAGACCCAGTACTTC. This codes for CAWNHPDRTALQETQYF.

The chain uses TRBV11-2 and TRBJ2-3, with TRBD1 matching 7 bases. The junction had 5 bases not matched to a gene; V was cut back by 4 bases and J by 1 base. The CDR3 runs to 15 residues. The germline gives CDR1 SGHAT, CDR2 FQNNGV. The CDR3 loop is CASSYSDRGTDTQYF. The CDR3 nucleotides read TGTGCCAGCAGCTACTCCGACAGGGGCACAGATACGCAGTATTTT.

The chain employs TRBV28 and TRBJ2-7; TRBD2 aligns across 12 bases. The CDR3 is 16 residues long. Germline values: CDR1 MDHEN, CDR2 SYDVKM. V trimming: 6 bases; J trimming: 3 bases; junction bases outside the gene matches: 9. The CDR3 DNA sequence: TGTGCCAGCAGAAGTTCAGGACTAGCGGGGCTCTACGAGCAGTACTTC. Protein sequence: CASRSSGLAGLYEQYF.

The J gene is TRBJ1-2, the V gene TRBV30; unclear D gene. The germline V gene has CDR1 GTSNPN and CDR2 SVGIG (reference sequence). The length of the CDR3 is 11 residues. Trimming took off 4 bases at V and 3 bases at J, with 6 bases between the two ends. CDR3 loop: CAWTGDYGYTF. CDR3 sequence (DNA): TGTGCCTGGACAGGCGACTATGGCTACACCTTC.

Here the CDR3 DNA reads TGTGCCAGCAGCCCAACTAGCGGGGGGGCTGAAGAGCAGTACTTC. Protein product: CASSPTSGGAEEQYF. The chain combines TRBV11-3 with TRBJ2-7; 13 positions agree with TRBD2. V trimming: 5 bases; J trimming: 7 bases; junction bases outside the gene matches: 8. CDR1 is SGHNT and CDR2 is YENEEA in the germline V gene. The length of the CDR3 is 15 residues.

The rearrangement uses TRBV25-1 and TRBJ2-1; 8 nucleotides line up with TRBD2. V was pared by 1 base and J by 5 bases, with 10 bases of the junction left unmatched. CDR3 length equals 17 residues. The V gene's germline CDR1 is MGHDK and CDR2 SYGVNS. The CDR3 protein is CASSELFRGGAHNEQFF. The CDR3 bases are TGTGCCAGCAGTGAATTGTTTCGGGGGGGGGCCCACAATGAGCAGTTCTTC.

V is TRBV2 and J is TRBJ2-2; a weak D match, TRBD2 (5 bases). From germline, CDR1 is SNHLY and CDR2 FYNNEI. The V gene lost 7 bases and the J gene lost 5 bases, with 14 bases spanning the gap. The CDR3 totals 14 residues. The CDR3 bases are TGTGCCAGCACTCGGGGAATCGGGACCGGGGAGCTGTTTTTT. This codes for CASTRGIGTGELFF.

The gene calls are TRBV7-2 and TRBJ2-5, with 9 bases aligning to TRBD2. The DNA end is a closer match to TRBJ2-7, so the J assignment may be wrong. The germline gives CDR1 SGHTA, CDR2 FQGNSA. The CDR3 sequence is 16 residues long. The CDR3 coding sequence is TGTGCCAGCAGCTTAGGCATGCGGGGGGGATATTACGAGCAGTACTTC. It encodes CASSLGMRGGYYEQYF.

The V and J genes are TRBV25-1 and TRBJ1-2, with D tentatively TRBD1 (5 bases). The CDR3 is made up of 14 amino acids. With 4 bases removed from V and 1 base from J, the gap between germline ends came to 10 bases. Germline CDR1 is MGHDK and CDR2 is SYGVNS. This CDR3 is CASSVAGINYGYTF. The CDR3 DNA reads as TGTGCCAGCAGTGTTGCAGGGATTAACTATGGCTACACCTTC.

V gene TRBV29-1 combines with J gene TRBJ1-1; tentative D call: TRBD1 (6 bases). The CDR3 has 15 residues. The V gene lost 2 bases and the J gene lost 1 base, with 14 bases spanning the gap. Germline V gene lookup returns CDR1 SQVTM and CDR2 ANQGSEA. Written as DNA, the CDR3 is TGCAGCGTTGAACCCAGGGGAAATGCGAACACTGAAGCTTTCTTT. This encodes CSVEPRGNANTEAFF.

This chain joins TRBV6-5 and TRBJ1-2, with D uncertain. V gave up 5 bases and J gave up 8 bases, with 9 bases separating them. The CDR3 is 11 residues long. Germline CDR1 and CDR2: MNHEY and SVGAGI. The CDR3 loop is CASSDLIGYTF. The CDR3 nucleotides are TGTGCCAGCAGTGACTTAATAGGCTACACCTTC.

This sequence joins TRBV7-2 and TRBJ2-2; D is undetermined. Trimming removed 6 bases from V and 2 bases from J, with 13 bases in between. CDR1 and CDR2 from the germline V gene are SGHTA and FQGNSA. This CDR3 region has 15 residues. The CDR3 sequence is CASSFDWVNTGELFF. As DNA, the CDR3 is TGTGCCAGCAGTTTCGACTGGGTTAACACCGGGGAGCTGTTTTTT.

This clone was found a few times. The chain joins TRBV12-5 to TRBJ1-1; 8 bases agree with TRBD1. The CDR3 sequence is 16 residues long. V dropped 3 bases and J dropped 0; count of bases not matched to a gene: 6. Germline V gene data show CDR1 as LGHNT and CDR2 as FRNRAP. CDR3 sequence reads: CASGFWTGPMNTEAFF. The CDR3 bases are TGTGCTAGTGGTTTCTGGACAGGGCCCATGAACACTGAAGCTTTCTTT.

V gene TRBV7-9 combines with J gene TRBJ2-1; 8 nucleotides agree with TRBD1. The germline V gene has CDR1 SEHNR and CDR2 FQNEAQ (reference sequence). Trimming cost V 1 base and J 10 bases; bases outside gene matches: 3. This CDR3 region has 13 residues. CDR3 bases: TGTGCCAGCAGCTTAGAAGGGGACAGGGAGCAGTTCTTC. Amino acid sequence: CASSLEGDREQFF. Full variable domain (outside the CDR3, taken from reference TRBV7-9 and TRBJ2-1): DTGVSQNPRHKITKRGQNVTFRCDPISEHNRLYWYRQTLGQGPEFLTYFQNEAQLEKSRLLSDRFSAERPKGSFSTLEIQRTEQGDSAMYLCASSLEGDREQFFGPGTRLTVL.

The V gene is TRBV27, the J gene TRBJ1-2, with 7 nucleotides matching TRBD1. CDR3 size: 15 residues. V gave up 6 bases and J gave up 8 bases; unmatched junction bases: 15. From germline, CDR1 is MNHEY and CDR2 SMNVEV (reference sequence). CDR3 residues: CASRSRGRGVRGYTF. The CDR3 DNA reads as TGTGCCAGCAGGTCCCGGGGCAGGGGGGTTCGAGGCTACACCTTC.

J is TRBJ2-3 and V is TRBV27, with TRBD2 matching 14 bases. This CDR3 comprises 15 residues. Losses at the gene ends were 5 bases for V and 6 bases for J; bases not matched to a gene: 4. CDR1 and CDR2 (germline): MNHEY, SMNVEV (reference sequence). The CDR3 region is CASSEWTSGGDTQYF. The CDR3 DNA sequence: TGTGCCAGCAGTGAATGGACTAGCGGGGGGGATACGCAGTATTTT.

Here the CDR3 reads CASSIRLAGGIADTQYF. The CDR3 nucleotides read TGTGCCAGTAGTATTAGGCTAGCGGGTGGTATAGCAGATACGCAGTATTTT. The chain is built from TRBV19 and TRBJ2-3, with 8 bases aligning to TRBD2. The CDR3 is 17 residues long. Germline-derived CDR1 and CDR2 are LNHDA and SQIVND (reference sequence). With V trimmed by 3 bases and J by 4 bases, 12 bases remained unmatched.

The V and J genes are TRBV28 and TRBJ1-5; 8 bases align to TRBD1. The CDR3 sequence is 15 residues long. CDR1 MDHEN and CDR2 SYDVKM come from the germline V gene. The junction had 9 bases not matched to a gene; V was cut back by 6 bases and J by 5 bases. CDR3 amino acids: CASSPGQGGDQPQHF. The CDR3 bases are TGTGCCAGCAGCCCCGGACAGGGCGGGGATCAGCCCCAGCATTTT.

This rearrangement joins TRBV19 to TRBJ2-7; TRBD1 agrees at 9 bases. CDR1 LNHDA and CDR2 SQIVND come from the germline V gene (reference sequence). Trimming took 5 bases from V and 3 from J; bases not matched to a gene: 8. This CDR3 is built from 15 residues. CDR3 DNA sequence: TGTGCCAGTAGTTCCTACGGGACAGGGCTCTACGAGCAGTACTTC. Translating gives CASSSYGTGLYEQYF.

The rearrangement uses TRBV15 and TRBJ2-1; a weak D match, TRBD2 (6 bases). The CDR3 is 11 amino acids. Germline V gene lookup returns CDR1 LNHNV and CDR2 YYDKDF (reference sequence). Trimming stripped 6 bases from V and 9 bases from J, with 9 bases between. This CDR3 is CATRLATEQFF. CDR3 bases: TGTGCCACCAGACTAGCAACTGAGCAGTTCTTC.